This TCR beta chain stems from a study of shared clonotypes between healthy human individuals. Notes on this clone: What it binds is not known.

V gave up 0 bases and J gave up 3 bases, with 8 bases separating them. CDR3 length: 15 amino acids. Germline V gene sequence: CDR1 LNHNV, CDR2 YYDKDF (reference sequence). Sequencing was performed with immunoSEQ multiplex PCR; in TCRdb, only in-frame clones are kept and a portion is missing. The data show about 2.3 million clones, over 85% seen once. Study observations and caveats: Among non-shared clonotypes, generation probabilities were lower than among those shared by all four donors.

This rearrangement joins TRBV15 to TRBJ1-4; TRBD1 might be the D (5 bases). The sequenced material came from naive CD4+ T cells from PBMCs. The subset here: CD45RA+ positively selected. The TCR originated in a man aged 18 to 35 in good health. Some clones in this sample may be carry-over from other donors' samples. The DNA of the CDR3 is TGTGCCACCAGCAGAGATCGGGGGGCTAATGAAAAACTGTTTTTT. Protein product: CATSRDRGANEKLFF.